This T cell receptor beta chain was sequenced during a study of CD8 T cells in Susac syndrome. Turning to the study itself: The Susac syndrome patients were therapy-naive, on corticosteroids, or on intravenous immunoglobulin alone at blood draw.

As to this clonotype: The antigen is unknown.

Findings of the study overall: Susac CD8+ cells expanded clonally the most in TEMRA cells and in active patients.

Random-hexamer reverse transcription was applied to roughly 0.5 to 1 ug RNA. A single record per CDR3 protein comes from TCRdb applying MiXCR to the immunoSEQ multiplex PCR reads. The table includes over 70,000 distinct CDR3 sequences, roughly 95% detected once. The sample was CD8+ T cells from PBMCs. The receptor comes from a human donor with Susac syndrome.

The CDR3 DNA is TGTGCCACCAGCAGAGATGCAGGGGGCGGACAGCCCCAGCATTTT. This translates into CATSRDAGGGQPQHF. J is TRBJ1-5 and V is TRBV15, with 8 nucleotides matching TRBD1. Germline V gives CDR1 LNHNV, CDR2 YYDKDF (reference sequence). Trimming removed 0 bases from V and 7 bases from J; junction bases left unmatched: 5. The length of the CDR3 is 15 residues.